The 22 T cell receptor beta chains below come from one sample, sequenced in a study of blood T cell repertoires in COVID-19. Generated by immunoSEQ multiplex PCR, the TCRdb table keeps only in-frame clones and is missing some. The sample yields about 88,000 clones, more than 85% seen once. The sample consisted of peripheral blood. The receptors stem from a man aged 55 to 70 with acute or convalescent COVID-19.

CDR3 in DNA: TGTGCCAGCAGCCAGGACACCCAAGAGACCCAGTACTTC. Protein sequence: CASSQDTQETQYF. The genes are TRBV16 and TRBJ2-5; the D gene is possibly TRBD1 (5 bases). Trimming took 3 bases from V and 1 from J, leaving 6 bases between them. The germline gives CDR1 KGHSY, CDR2 FQNENV. The CDR3 spans 13 residues.

The V gene is TRBV5-1, the J gene TRBJ2-1; TRBD1 agrees at 7 bases. V dropped 0 bases and J dropped 0; count of bases not matched to a gene: 3. The CDR3 runs 16 residues. Per the germline V gene, CDR1 is SGHRS and CDR2 is YFSETQ. CDR3 nucleotides: TGCGCCAGCAGCTTGGCGCCAGGGGGCTCCTACAATGAGCAGTTCTTC. Translating gives CASSLAPGGSYNEQFF.

The V and J genes are TRBV7-6 and TRBJ1-2, with TRBD1 matching 9 bases. V was pared by 5 bases and J by 8 bases, with 6 bases of the junction left unmatched. There are 13 residues in the CDR3. Germline-derived CDR1 and CDR2 are SGHVS and FNYEAQ. The CDR3 nucleotides read TGTGCCAGCAGCCCACAGGGGGCCTGGGGCTACACCTTC. Translation gives CASSPQGAWGYTF.

The chain carries TRBV11-2 and TRBJ2-5; 10 positions match TRBD1. V lost 4 bases, J lost 5 bases, and 10 bases stayed unmatched. Per the germline V gene, CDR1 is SGHAT and CDR2 is FQNNGV. The CDR3 sequence is 16 residues long. CDR3 in amino acids: CASSSSRDRGGETQYF. The CDR3 DNA reads as TGTGCCAGCAGCTCATCCCGGGACAGGGGAGGGGAGACCCAGTACTTC. Full variable domain (remainder filled in from reference TRBV11-2 and TRBJ2-5): EAGVAQSPRYKIIEKRQSVAFWCNPISGHATLYWYQQILGQGPKLLIQFQNNGVVDDSQLPKDRFSAERLKGVDSTLKIQPAKLEDSAVYLCASSSSRDRGGETQYFGPGTRLLVL.

The chain links TRBV12-2 to TRBJ2-1; TRBD1, the table's D call, was not compared with the DNA. TRBV12-2 represents a pseudogene. The CDR3 is 19 residues long. The CDR3 region is CASRQGGWDRGLRCNEQFF. CDR3 nucleotides: TGTGCAAGTCGCCAAGGAGGTTGGGACAGGGGGCTTAGGTGTAATGAGCAGTTCTTC.

V gene TRBV6-2 or TRBV6-3 combines with J gene TRBJ2-7; maybe TRBD1 (6 bases). Trimming pared 5 bases from V and 5 bases from J, leaving 28 bases between. The V gene's germline CDR1 is MNHEY and CDR2 SVGEGT. This CDR3 has 18 amino acids. CDR3 amino acids: CASSKRPGQDRLGNEQYF. The CDR3, as DNA: TGTGCCAGCAGTAAAAGACCGGGCCAGGACAGACTTGGGAACGAGCAGTACTTC.

The gene calls are TRBV7-8 and TRBJ2-7; D may be TRBD2 (5 bases). The CDR3 consists of 16 residues. The V gene lost 5 bases and the J gene lost 0 bases, with 17 bases spanning the gap. Germline V lookup: CDR1 SGHVS, CDR2 FQNEAQ. CDR3 sequence: CASSPAGLASSYEQYF. The CDR3 bases are TGTGCCAGCAGCCCAGCCGGTCTAGCAAGCTCCTACGAGCAGTACTTC.

This sequence joins TRBV21-1 and TRBJ2-5; TRBD2 is the table's D call, not checked against the DNA. TRBV21-1 is annotated as a pseudogene. The CDR3 is 15 amino acids. The CDR3 sequence is CASSANPSGSPPQYF. For the CDR3, the DNA is TGTGCCAGCAGCGCCAATCCCAGCGGGAGCCCCCCACAGTACTTC.

J is TRBJ1-2 and V is TRBV7-3; the D gene is possibly TRBD1 (5 bases). Germline CDR1 and CDR2: SGHTA and FQGTGA. The CDR3 runs 18 residues. Trimming pared 1 base from V and 1 base from J, leaving 19 bases between. In nucleotides, the CDR3 is TGTGCCAGCAGCTTAATGTTCGGGGGGAGTAGATTTAACTATGGCTACACCTTC. This encodes CASSLMFGGSRFNYGYTF.

This chain connects TRBV5-5 to TRBJ2-5, with 11 nucleotides matching TRBD2. Losses at the gene ends were 1 base for V and 5 bases for J; bases not matched to a gene: 7. Germline CDR1 reads SGHKS; CDR2 reads YYEKEE (reference sequence). The CDR3 extends over 16 amino acids. CDR3 sequence (DNA): TGTGCCAGCAGCTTGAGTAGCGGGGGGGCAAGGGAGACCCAGTACTTC. It specifies CASSLSSGGARETQYF.

The chain carries TRBV4-3 and TRBJ2-1; 10 positions match TRBD2. CDR3 size: 16 residues. The germline V gene encodes CDR1 LGHNA and CDR2 YSLEER. The V gene end was trimmed by 1 base and the J gene end by 12 bases; junction bases not matched to a gene: 12. The CDR3 coding sequence is TGCGCCAGCAGCCAAGGTCCTAGCGGGAGTCCCCCCATGCAGTTCTTC. Protein sequence: CASSQGPSGSPPMQFF.

The chain recombines TRBV6-5 with TRBJ1-4; 7 nucleotides line up with TRBD1. The V gene's germline CDR1 is MNHEY and CDR2 SVGAGI. The J segment lost 7 bases and the V segment lost 6 bases, leaving 2 bases of the junction unmatched. This CDR3 is 12 amino acids long. As DNA, the CDR3 is TGTGCCAGCAGACAGGGGAGTGAAAAACTGTTTTTT. This sequence encodes CASRQGSEKLFF.

This clone was detected once. The chain recombines TRBV7-2 with TRBJ2-3, with TRBD1 as a possible D gene (5 bases). Germline assignment: CDR1 SGHTA and CDR2 FQGNSA. Trimming stripped 4 bases from V and 4 bases from J, with 12 bases between. This CDR3 comprises 14 residues. This CDR3 is CASSSPGNPDTQYF. CDR3 sequence (DNA): TGTGCCAGCAGCTCTCCAGGGAACCCAGATACGCAGTATTTT.

This chain uses TRBV7-2 with TRBJ2-7, with 7 bases matching TRBD2. The ends lost 5 bases at V and 0 bases at J; junction bases unmatched: 10. The CDR3 extends over 16 amino acids. Germline V CDR1 and CDR2: SGHTA, FQGNSA. In DNA, the CDR3 is TGTGCCAGCAGCCATCAACCTGCGGGAGCCTCCTACGAGCAGTACTTC. As protein: CASSHQPAGASYEQYF.

The chain uses TRBV11-3 and TRBJ2-2; D is possibly TRBD1 (5 bases). V was shortened by 5 bases and J by 3 bases, with 10 bases between the two germline ends. Germline-derived CDR1 and CDR2 are SGHNT and YENEEA. CDR3 length equals 14 residues. In DNA, the CDR3 is TGTGCCAGCAGCAAGGCAGGGTACACCGGGGAGCTGTTTTTT. Its translation is CASSKAGYTGELFF. Drawing the rest from reference TRBV11-3 and TRBJ2-2, the complete variable domain is EAGVVQSPRYKIIEKKQPVAFWCNPISGHNTLYWYLQNLGQGPELLIRYENEEAVDDSQLPKDRFSAERLKGVDSTLKIQPAELGDSAVYLCASSKAGYTGELFFGEGSRLTVL.

This clone was seen a single time. The chain uses TRBV11-3 and TRBJ2-3; TRBD2 agrees at 7 bases. V gave up 5 bases and J gave up 5 bases; unmatched junction bases: 4. The CDR3 runs to 13 residues. The germline CDR1 and CDR2 sequences are SGHNT and YENEEA. The CDR3 DNA follows: TGTGCCAGCAGCACCTCTAGCGGAGATACGCAGTATTTT. Its protein is CASSTSSGDTQYF.

The genes are TRBV9 and TRBJ1-2, with D unresolved. CDR3 length: 16 amino acids. V lost 0 bases and J lost 7, with 19 bases in between. Germline CDR1 SGDLS, CDR2 YYNGEE. The CDR3 protein is CASSVDNEGLMGGYTF. CDR3 nucleotide sequence: TGTGCCAGCAGCGTAGATAACGAGGGCTTAATGGGTGGCTACACCTTC.

The chain has TRBV14 and TRBJ1-1; D gene ambiguous. Germline V gene data show CDR1 as SGHDN and CDR2 as FVKESK. CDR3 length: 16 amino acids. V shed 2 bases and J shed 0 bases, with 13 bases lying between them. CDR3 nucleotide sequence: TGTGCCAGCAGCCAATTGTACGGGCGGGTGAACACTGAAGCTTTCTTT. It specifies CASSQLYGRVNTEAFF.

This chain connects TRBV2 to TRBJ2-2; D unclear. The CDR3 is 12 residues long. V lost 6 bases to trimming and J lost 5 bases, with 7 bases between them. CDR1 SNHLY and CDR2 FYNNEI come from the germline V gene. The CDR3 DNA reads TGTGCCAGCAGCTTCGGTACCGGGGAGCTGTTTTTT. As protein: CASSFGTGELFF.

The chain joins TRBV27 to TRBJ2-2; 7 nucleotides line up with TRBD1. Germline values: CDR1 MNHEY, CDR2 SMNVEV (reference sequence). CDR3 length: 15 amino acids. V trimming: 3 bases; J trimming: 1 base; junction bases outside the gene matches: 2. In nucleotides, the CDR3 is TGTGCCAGCAGTTTTGACAGGGTGAACACCGGGGAGCTGTTTTTT. Translated: CASSFDRVNTGELFF.

V and J are TRBV5-6 and TRBJ2-2, with 12 bases identical to TRBD2. The CDR3 contains 17 residues. With V trimmed by 4 bases and J by 8 bases, 12 bases remained unmatched. Germline CDR1 SGHDT, CDR2 YYEEEE. The CDR3 sequence: CASSQVLAGGPRGELFF. Written as DNA, the CDR3 is TGTGCCAGCAGCCAAGTTCTAGCGGGAGGGCCTCGGGGGGAGCTGTTTTTT.

This chain links TRBV5-5 with TRBJ2-3; possible D gene TRBD2, 5 bases. V was cut by 0 bases and J by 0 bases, with 11 bases left in between. CDR1 and CDR2 from the germline V gene are SGHKS and YYEKEE (reference sequence). CDR3 size: 16 residues. CDR3 in amino acids: CASSLEARGSTDTQYF. DNA of the CDR3: TGTGCCAGCAGCTTGGAAGCTCGGGGTAGCACAGATACGCAGTATTTT.